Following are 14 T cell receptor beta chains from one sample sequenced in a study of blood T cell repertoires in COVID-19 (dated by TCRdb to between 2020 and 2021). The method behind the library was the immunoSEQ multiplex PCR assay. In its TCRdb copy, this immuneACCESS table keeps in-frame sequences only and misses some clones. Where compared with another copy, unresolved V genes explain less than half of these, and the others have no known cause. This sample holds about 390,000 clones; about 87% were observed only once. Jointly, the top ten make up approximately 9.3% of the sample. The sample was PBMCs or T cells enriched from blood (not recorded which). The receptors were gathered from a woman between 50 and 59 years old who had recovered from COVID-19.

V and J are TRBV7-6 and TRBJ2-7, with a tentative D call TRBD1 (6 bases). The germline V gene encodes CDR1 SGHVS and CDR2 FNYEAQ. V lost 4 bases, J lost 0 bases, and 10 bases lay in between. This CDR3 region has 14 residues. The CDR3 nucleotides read TGTGCCAGCAGCTGGACAGACAGCTCCTACGAGCAGTACTTC. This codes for CASSWTDSSYEQYF.

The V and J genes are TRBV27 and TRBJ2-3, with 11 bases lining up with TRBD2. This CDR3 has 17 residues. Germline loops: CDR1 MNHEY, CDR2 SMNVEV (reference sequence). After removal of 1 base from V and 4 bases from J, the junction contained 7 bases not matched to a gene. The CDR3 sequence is CASSLWGLAAWADTQYF. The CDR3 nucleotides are TGTGCCAGCAGTTTATGGGGACTAGCGGCTTGGGCAGATACGCAGTATTTT.

The CDR3 reads CASSQEITGGRDEKLFF. The CDR3 DNA follows: TGCGCCAGCAGCCAAGAGATCACAGGGGGCAGGGATGAAAAACTGTTTTTT. The V gene is TRBV4-3, the J gene TRBJ1-4, with TRBD1 identical over 9 bases. Germline CDR1 LGHNA, CDR2 YSLEER. The V and J ends lost 0 bases and 6 bases, in that order; junction bases with no gene match: 8. The CDR3 is made up of 17 amino acids.

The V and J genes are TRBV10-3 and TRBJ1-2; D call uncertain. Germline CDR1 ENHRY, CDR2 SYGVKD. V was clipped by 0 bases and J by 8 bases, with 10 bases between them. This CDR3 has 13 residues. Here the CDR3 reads CAISESSVGGYTF. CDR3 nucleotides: TGTGCCATCAGTGAGTCGAGCGTCGGCGGCTACACCTTC.

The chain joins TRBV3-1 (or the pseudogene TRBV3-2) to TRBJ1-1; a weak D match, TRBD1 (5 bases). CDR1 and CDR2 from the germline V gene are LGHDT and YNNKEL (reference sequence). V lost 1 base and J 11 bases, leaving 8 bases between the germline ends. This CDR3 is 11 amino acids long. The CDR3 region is CASSQGTGAFF. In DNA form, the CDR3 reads TGTGCCAGCAGCCAAGGAACAGGTGCTTTCTTT.

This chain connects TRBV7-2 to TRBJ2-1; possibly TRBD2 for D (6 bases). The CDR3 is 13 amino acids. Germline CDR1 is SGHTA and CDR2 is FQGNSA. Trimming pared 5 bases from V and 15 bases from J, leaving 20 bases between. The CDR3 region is CASSPSRGRPPFF. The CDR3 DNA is TGTGCCAGCAGCCCGTCGCGGGGCAGACCTCCGTTCTTC.

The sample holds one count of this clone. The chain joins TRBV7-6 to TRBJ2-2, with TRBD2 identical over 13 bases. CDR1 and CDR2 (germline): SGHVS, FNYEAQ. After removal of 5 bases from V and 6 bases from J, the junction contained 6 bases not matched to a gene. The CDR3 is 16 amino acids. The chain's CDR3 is CASSPQLAGGPGELFF. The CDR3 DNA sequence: TGTGCCAGCAGCCCCCAACTAGCGGGGGGGCCCGGGGAGCTGTTTTTT.

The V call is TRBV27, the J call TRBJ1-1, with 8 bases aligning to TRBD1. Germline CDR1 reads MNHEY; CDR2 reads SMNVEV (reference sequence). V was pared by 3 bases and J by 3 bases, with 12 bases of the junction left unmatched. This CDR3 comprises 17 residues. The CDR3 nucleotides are TGTGCCAGCAGTTTCGTCGTAACAGGGGGATTGTACACTGAAGCTTTCTTT. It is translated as CASSFVVTGGLYTEAFF.

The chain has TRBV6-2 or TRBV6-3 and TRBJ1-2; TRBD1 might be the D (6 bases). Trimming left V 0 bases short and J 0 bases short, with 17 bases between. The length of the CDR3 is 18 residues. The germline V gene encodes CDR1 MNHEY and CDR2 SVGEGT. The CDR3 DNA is TGTGCCAGCAGTTACTCTCTAGGACAGATGAAAACTAACTATGGCTACACCTTC. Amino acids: CASSYSLGQMKTNYGYTF.

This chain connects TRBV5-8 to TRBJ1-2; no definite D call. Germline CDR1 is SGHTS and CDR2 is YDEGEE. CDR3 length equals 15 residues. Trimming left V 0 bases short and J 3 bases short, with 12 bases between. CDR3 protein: CASSLGGSRYYGYTF. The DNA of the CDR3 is TGTGCCAGCAGCTTGGGCGGGTCCCGATACTATGGCTACACCTTC.

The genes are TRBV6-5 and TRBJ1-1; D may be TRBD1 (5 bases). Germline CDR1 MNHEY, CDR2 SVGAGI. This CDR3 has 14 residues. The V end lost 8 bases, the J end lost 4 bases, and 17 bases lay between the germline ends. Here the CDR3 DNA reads TGTGCCAGCTCCCCAAGTGGGGGGGGCACTGAAGCTTTCTTT. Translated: CASSPSGGGTEAFF.

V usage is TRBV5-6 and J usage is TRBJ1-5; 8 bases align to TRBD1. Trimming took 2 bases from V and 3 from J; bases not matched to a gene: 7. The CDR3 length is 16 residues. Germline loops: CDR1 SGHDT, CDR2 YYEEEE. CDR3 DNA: TGTGCCAGCAGCTTTCGTAGGACAGGGATCAATCAGCCCCAGCATTTT. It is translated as CASSFRRTGINQPQHF. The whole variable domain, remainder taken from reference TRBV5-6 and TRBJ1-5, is DAGVTQSPTHLIKTRGQQVTLRCSPKSGHDTVSWYQQALGQGPQFIFQYYEEEERQRGNFPDRFSGHQFPNYSSELNVNALLLGDSALYLCASSFRRTGINQPQHFGDGTRLSIL.

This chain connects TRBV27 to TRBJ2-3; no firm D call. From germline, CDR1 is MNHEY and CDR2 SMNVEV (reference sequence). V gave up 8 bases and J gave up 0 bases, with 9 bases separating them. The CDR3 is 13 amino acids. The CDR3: CASYRTSTDTQYF. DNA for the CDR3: TGTGCCAGCTATAGAACTAGCACAGATACGCAGTATTTT.

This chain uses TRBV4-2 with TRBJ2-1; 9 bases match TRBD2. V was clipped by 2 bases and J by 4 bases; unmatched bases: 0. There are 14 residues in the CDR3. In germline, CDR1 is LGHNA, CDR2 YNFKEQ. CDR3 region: CASSQTSGYNEQFF. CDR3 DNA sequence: TGTGCCAGCAGCCAAACTAGCGGGTACAATGAGCAGTTCTTC.